This T cell receptor (beta chain) was documented in a study of CD8+ T cells in alopecia areata. Overall study context: Those patients who were treated received oral tofacitinib, which was given at 5 to 10 mg twice daily for moderate-to-severe alopecia areata.

V lost 4 bases and J lost 9; bases outside the gene matches: 9. Germline V gives CDR1 MNHEY, CDR2 SVGAGI. The CDR3 consists of 15 residues. Findings and caveats of the study: Whereas mice showed it more clearly, TCR sharing across patients was murkier, possibly because of HLA. Higher clonality than in normal scalp was seen in lesional scalp, especially alopecia totalis/universalis.

Sequencing relied on a cDNA template that was reverse transcribed from extracted RNA. Profiling relied on immunoSEQ multiplex PCR, and the TCRdb table lists in-frame clones only, not all of them. The profile covers about 180,000 clones, with around 64% appearing a single time and about an eighth taken by the ten largest. On this clone: As yet, its antigen is unknown.

The sample here was CD8+ T cells sorted from blood, taken at week 0. V gene TRBV6-5 combines with J gene TRBJ1-4, with TRBD1 matching over 9 bases. This TCR was recovered from a human donor with alopecia areata. The CDR3 protein is CASSSITGTGKKLFF. For the CDR3, the DNA is TGTGCCAGCAGTTCCATTACCGGGACAGGGAAAAAACTGTTTTTT.